Sequencing of this TCR beta chain was carried out in a study of radiation and T cells in renal cell carcinoma. Turning to this clone: Its antigen is still unknown.

V shed 4 bases and J 8 bases; nucleotides not matched to a gene: 11. The CDR3 extends over 16 amino acids. Per germline, CDR1 LNHDA and CDR2 SQIVND (reference sequence). Indicated time point: blood 4 weeks post-SBRT, at nephrectomy. Treatment indicated: 15 Gy SBRT to primary tumor, nephrectomy 4 weeks later. Nephrectomy followed 15 Gy stereotactic body radiation by 4 weeks. Serial blood draws occurred at baseline and 2 and 4 weeks post-SBRT. Study results and caveats: Top tumor clonotypes rose in blood 2 weeks post-radiation, then contracted.

Clones were read by immunoSEQ multiplex PCR, and TCRdb kept only the in-frame ones, dropping some. Among 97,000 or so clones listed, approximately 80% were seen once. The origin of this receptor is a man between 60 and 75 years old with renal cell carcinoma. The chain combines TRBV19 with TRBJ2-1; 10 bases are shared with TRBD1. The material was blood, obtained from a patient whose treatment included radiotherapy and nephrectomy. The CDR3 sequence is CASSTQRQGAVDEQFF. The CDR3 region has the DNA TGTGCCAGTAGTACTCAGCGACAGGGGGCGGTCGATGAGCAGTTCTTC.